This is a list of T cell receptor beta chains from one sample in a study of blood T cell repertoires in COVID-19. Clones were read by immunoSEQ multiplex PCR, and TCRdb kept only the in-frame ones, dropping some. Of fewer than 250,000 clones in the sample, about nine tenths were seen once. The specimen sequenced was peripheral blood. The receptors here all came from a man aged 25 to 40 with acute or convalescent COVID-19. Both conserved end residues are part of each CDR3. D genes are given only for firm matches. Some rows mark clone size as missing; the rest say once, few, many or name a class of expanded clone.

J gene | clone size | D gene | V gene | CDR3 DNA | CDR3 protein
TRBJ1-5 | once | - | TRBV18 | TGTGCCAGCTCACCAAGCGGTGTCGCGGCAAATCAGCCCCAGCATTTT | CASSPSGVAANQPQHF
TRBJ1-2 | - | TRBD1 | TRBV7-9 | TGTGCCAGCGGTAAGACAGGGGTGAACTATGGCTACACCTTC | CASGKTGVNYGYTF
TRBJ1-4 | - | - | TRBV2 | TGTGCCAGCCAGCGGCGGATTTCTAATGAAAAACTGTTTTTT | CASQRRISNEKLFF
TRBJ2-2 | - | - | TRBV7-9 | TGTGCCAGCAGCTTCGGCCGGACTACCACCGGGGAGCTGTTTTTT | CASSFGRTTTGELFF
TRBJ1-5 | - | - | TRBV23-1 | TGCGCCAGCCGACAGTTGGAACAGGCGAATCAGCCCCAGCATTTT | CASRQLEQANQPQHF
TRBJ2-4 | - | TRBD2 | TRBV5-5 | TGTGCCAGCAGCTTGGAGTTCGGGGGGACCCTTCTTATAGCCAAAAACATTCAGTACTTC | CASSLEFGGTLLIAKNIQYF
TRBJ2-1 | - | - | TRBV27 | TGTGCCAGCAGTTCAGGAGGGGATTGGGATGAGCAGTTCTTC | CASSSGGDWDEQFF
TRBJ1-1 | - | TRBD1 | TRBV12-5 | TGTGCTAGTGGTTTGCGAGACAGGGGGCGCTGGGACACTGAAGCTTTCTTT | CASGLRDRGRWDTEAFF
TRBJ1-1 | - | - | TRBV25-1 | TGTGCCACCTCCAGAGGCAGCTCCAACACTGAAGCTTTCTTT | CATSRGSSNTEAFF
TRBJ2-3 | - | - | TRBV12-3/TRBV12-4 | TGTGCCAGCAGTTCTTTGGGGCGGGATACGCAGTATTTT | CASSSLGRDTQYF
TRBJ2-2 | - | - | TRBV5-5 | TGTGCCAGCAGTACACTTTCGGGAAACACCGGGGAGCTGTTTTTT | CASSTLSGNTGELFF
TRBJ1-1 | - | - | TRBV27 | TGTGCCAGCAGTCCTCGGACTGATAACACTGAAGCTTTCTTT | CASSPRTDNTEAFF
TRBJ2-1 | - | TRBD1 | TRBV7-9 | TGTGCCAGCACCAGGACAGGGGGCCCCTACAATGAGCAGTTCTTC | CASTRTGGPYNEQFF
TRBJ1-1 | - | TRBD1 | TRBV27 | TGTGCCAGCAGTTTAAGGACAGGCGGGACTGAAGCTTTCTTT | CASSLRTGGTEAFF
TRBJ1-3 | - | - | TRBV5-6 | TGTGCCAGCAGCTTACTTGGAAACACCATATATTTT | CASSLLGNTIYF
TRBJ1-3 | - | TRBD1 | TRBV5-1 | TGCGCCAGCAGCTTGGATGGACAGGGAATCGGAAACACCATATATTTT | CASSLDGQGIGNTIYF
TRBJ2-7 | - | TRBD2 | TRBV5-4 | TGTGCCAGCAGGCCGGGACTAGAGATCTCCTACGAGCAGTACTTC | CASRPGLEISYEQYF
TRBJ2-7 | - | - | TRBV27 | TGTGCCAGCACTTCTGGGGGCGGGTCCGCTAAGGGAGAGCAGTACTTC | CASTSGGGSAKGEQYF
TRBJ1-2 | - | TRBD1 | TRBV7-9 | TGTGCCAGCAGCTTAGGGGAGACAGGGGGCGCATACGGCTACACCTTC | CASSLGETGGAYGYTF
TRBJ1-5 | - | TRBD1 | TRBV19 | TGTGCCACCACCCCTGGACAGGTCGGCAATCAGCCCCAGCATTTT | CATTPGQVGNQPQHF
TRBJ1-1 | - | - | TRBV28 | TGTGCCAGCAGTGACCACCCCTTTGCGGTGCGAGGCGCTGAAGCTTTCTTT | CASSDHPFAVRGAEAFF
TRBJ1-4 | - | TRBD1 | TRBV9 | TGTGCCAGCAGCGATCGACAGGGGACTAATGAAAAACTGTTTTTT | CASSDRQGTNEKLFF
TRBJ2-5 | once | - | TRBV1 | TGCACCAGCAGCCAAGCCAGGGCCACCCAAGAGACCCAGTACTTC | CTSSQARATQETQYF
TRBJ2-7 | - | TRBD1 | TRBV19 | TGTGCCAGTAGTGTAACTCGACAGGGGTTCCAGGCCTACGAGCAGTACTTC | CASSVTRQGFQAYEQYF
TRBJ2-4 | - | TRBD2 | TRBV28 | TGTGCCAGCAGGGGCGGGACTAGCGGGGGGGCCCGACCAGCCAAAAACATTCAGTACTTC | CASRGGTSGGARPAKNIQYF
TRBJ2-2 | - | TRBD2 | TRBV28 | TGTGCCAGCAGTGACCTGACTAGCGCAACCACCGGGGAGCTGTTTTTT | CASSDLTSATTGELFF
TRBJ2-1 | - | - | TRBV6-6 | TGTGCCAGCAGCTTCTCAGACATCTACAATGAGCAGTTCTTC | CASSFSDIYNEQFF
TRBJ1-6 | - | TRBD1 | TRBV5-4 | TGTGCCAGCAGCTTGGACAGGGGGAATTCACCCCTCCACTTT | CASSLDRGNSPLHF
TRBJ2-1 | - | - | TRBV6-5 | TGTGCCAGCAGGGGGACTGATTACAATGAGCAGTTCTTC | CASRGTDYNEQFF
TRBJ1-5 | - | - | TRBV6-5 | TGTGCCAGCAGTTACCTGGCCCCACCCAGCAATCAGCCCCAGCATTTT | CASSYLAPPSNQPQHF
TRBJ1-2 | - | TRBD1 | TRBV4-1 | TGCGCCAGCAGCCGCAGGGGGCAGAATGGCTACACCTTC | CASSRRGQNGYTF
TRBJ2-1 | - | - | TRBV7-9 | TGTGCCAGCAGCCTACAGGGATCCTCCTACAATGAGCAGTTCTTC | CASSLQGSSYNEQFF
TRBJ1-3 | - | - | TRBV30 | TGTGCCTGGAGTCCACGAGGCTCTGGAAACACCATATATTTT | CAWSPRGSGNTIYF
TRBJ2-3 | - | - | TRBV5-5 | TGTGCCAGCAGCTTGAGTACTATTAACACAGATACGCAGTATTTT | CASSLSTINTDTQYF
TRBJ2-1 | - | TRBD1 | TRBV9 | TGTGCCAGCAGCGTCAAACAGGGGGCGACGTACAATGAGCAGTTCTTC | CASSVKQGATYNEQFF
TRBJ2-1 | - | - | TRBV5-4 | TGTGCCAGCAGCACGGATGGGCACATCTACAATGAGCAGTTCTTC | CASSTDGHIYNEQFF
TRBJ1-1 | - | - | TRBV28 | TGTGCCAGCAGTTTACCGACACCCGAACCTAAAAAGGGGATGAACACTGAAGCTTTCTTT | CASSLPTPEPKKGMNTEAFF
TRBJ1-1 | once | TRBD1 | TRBV5-4 | TGTGCCAGCAGGCGACAGGGGGCGAACACTGAAGCTTTCTTT | CASRRQGANTEAFF
TRBJ1-3 | - | - | TRBV6-5 | TGTGCCAGCAGCGATCATTGGAGTCCGGGAAACACCATATATTTT | CASSDHWSPGNTIYF
TRBJ1-2 | - | - | TRBV9 | TGTGCCAGCAGCGTAGGGCCGTCCGCGCGGGATTATGGCTACACCTTC | CASSVGPSARDYGYTF
TRBJ1-4 | - | - | TRBV6-6 | TGTGCCAGCGGAAACAATCCAGGGGCTTCTGAAAAACTGTTTTTT | CASGNNPGASEKLFF
TRBJ1-5 | - | - | TRBV7-9 | TGTGCCAGCAGCTCCCAAAGCAATCAGCCCCAGCATTTT | CASSSQSNQPQHF